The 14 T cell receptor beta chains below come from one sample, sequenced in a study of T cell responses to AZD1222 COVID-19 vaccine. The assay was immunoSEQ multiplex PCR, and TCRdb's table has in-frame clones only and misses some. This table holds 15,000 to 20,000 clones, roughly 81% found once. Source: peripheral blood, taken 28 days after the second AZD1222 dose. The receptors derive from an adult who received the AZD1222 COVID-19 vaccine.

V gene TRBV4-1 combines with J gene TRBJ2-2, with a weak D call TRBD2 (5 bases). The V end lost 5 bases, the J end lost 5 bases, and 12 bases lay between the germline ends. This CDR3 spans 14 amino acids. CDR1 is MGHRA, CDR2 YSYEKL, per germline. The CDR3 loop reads CASSTSQRTGELFF. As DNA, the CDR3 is TGCGCCAGCAGCACCTCACAGCGGACCGGGGAGCTGTTTTTT.

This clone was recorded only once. CDR3 in amino acids: CASSLSMRGTGELFF. As DNA, the CDR3 is TGTGCCAGCAGCTTAAGTATGAGAGGGACCGGGGAGCTGTTTTTT. The chain carries TRBV7-3 and TRBJ2-2; maybe TRBD2 (5 bases). V lost 1 base and J lost 5, with 11 bases in between. This CDR3 comprises 15 residues. Looked up from germline, CDR1 is SGHTA and CDR2 is FQGTGA.

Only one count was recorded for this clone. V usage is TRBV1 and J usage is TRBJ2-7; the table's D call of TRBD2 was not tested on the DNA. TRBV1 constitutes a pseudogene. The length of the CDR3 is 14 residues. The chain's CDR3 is CTSSLPEPLNEQYF. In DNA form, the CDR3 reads TGCACCAGCAGCCTTCCGGAGCCTCTGAACGAGCAGTACTTC.

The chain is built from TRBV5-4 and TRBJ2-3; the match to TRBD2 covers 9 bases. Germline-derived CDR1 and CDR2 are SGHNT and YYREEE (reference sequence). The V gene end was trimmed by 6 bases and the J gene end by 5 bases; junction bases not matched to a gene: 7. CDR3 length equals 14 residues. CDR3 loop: CASNVAGAEDTQYF. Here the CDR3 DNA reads TGTGCCAGCAACGTAGCGGGAGCCGAAGATACGCAGTATTTT.

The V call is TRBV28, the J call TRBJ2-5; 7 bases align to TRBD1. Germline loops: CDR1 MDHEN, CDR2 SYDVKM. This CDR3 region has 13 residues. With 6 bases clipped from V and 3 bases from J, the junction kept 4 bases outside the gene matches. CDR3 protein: CASSKGAEETQYF. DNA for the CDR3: TGTGCCAGCAGCAAGGGGGCAGAAGAGACCCAGTACTTC.

The CDR3 spells CASSSLLISEAFF. The CDR3 bases are TGCGCCAGCAGCTCATTACTGATTTCTGAAGCTTTCTTT. The rearrangement links TRBV5-1 to TRBJ1-1; D not certain. CDR1 is SGHRS and CDR2 is YFSETQ in the germline V gene. The V gene lost 3 bases and the J gene lost 6 bases, with 12 bases spanning the gap. The CDR3 is made up of 13 amino acids.

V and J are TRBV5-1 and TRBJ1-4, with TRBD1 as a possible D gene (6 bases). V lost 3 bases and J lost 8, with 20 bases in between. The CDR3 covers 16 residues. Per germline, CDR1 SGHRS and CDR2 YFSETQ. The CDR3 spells CASSSMIGGSGEKLFF. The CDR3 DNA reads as TGCGCCAGCAGCTCTATGATTGGGGGCTCGGGCGAAAAACTGTTTTTT.

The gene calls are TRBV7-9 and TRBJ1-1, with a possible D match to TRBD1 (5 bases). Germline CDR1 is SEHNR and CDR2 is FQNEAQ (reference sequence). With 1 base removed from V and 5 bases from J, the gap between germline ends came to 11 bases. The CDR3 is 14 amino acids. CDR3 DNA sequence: TGTGCCAGCAGCTTAGATGGGGGTGGAACTGAAGCTTTCTTT. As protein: CASSLDGGGTEAFF.

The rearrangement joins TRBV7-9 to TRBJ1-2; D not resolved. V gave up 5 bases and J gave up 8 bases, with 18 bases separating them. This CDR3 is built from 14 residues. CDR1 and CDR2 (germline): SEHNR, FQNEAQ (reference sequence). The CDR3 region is CASSQYSGVGGYTF. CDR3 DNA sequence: TGTGCCAGCAGCCAATATAGTGGGGTCGGCGGCTACACCTTC.

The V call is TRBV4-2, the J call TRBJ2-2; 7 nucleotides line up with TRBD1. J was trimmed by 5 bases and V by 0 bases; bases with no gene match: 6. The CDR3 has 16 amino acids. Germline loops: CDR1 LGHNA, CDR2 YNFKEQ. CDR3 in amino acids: CASSQDLTGVTGELFF. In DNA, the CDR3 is TGTGCCAGCAGCCAAGATCTTACAGGGGTGACCGGGGAGCTGTTTTTT.

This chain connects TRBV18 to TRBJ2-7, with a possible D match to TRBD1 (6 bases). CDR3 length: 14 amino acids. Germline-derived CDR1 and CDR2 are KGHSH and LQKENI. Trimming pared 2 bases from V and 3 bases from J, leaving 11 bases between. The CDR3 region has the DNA TGTGCCAGCTCACCAGTGACAGGTCTCTACGAGCAGTACTTC. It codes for CASSPVTGLYEQYF. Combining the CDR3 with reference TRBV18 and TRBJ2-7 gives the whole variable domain NAGVMQNPRHLVRRRGQEARLRCSPMKGHSHVYWYRQLPEEGLKFMVYLQKENIIDESGMPKERFSAEFPKEGPSILRIQQVVRGDSAAYFCASSPVTGLYEQYFGPGTRLTVT.

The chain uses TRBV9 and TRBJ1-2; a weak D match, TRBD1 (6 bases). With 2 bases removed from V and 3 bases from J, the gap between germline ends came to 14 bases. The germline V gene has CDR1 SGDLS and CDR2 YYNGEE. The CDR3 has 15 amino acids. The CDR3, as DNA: TGTGCCAGCAGCGTTGAAGCGACAGGCCACTATGGCTACACCTTC. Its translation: CASSVEATGHYGYTF.

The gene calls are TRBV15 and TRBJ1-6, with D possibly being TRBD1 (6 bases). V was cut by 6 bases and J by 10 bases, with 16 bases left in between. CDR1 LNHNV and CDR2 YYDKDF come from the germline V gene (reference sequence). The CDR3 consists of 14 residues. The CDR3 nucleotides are TGTGCCACCAGGCTAGAGGGGGTCGGCTCACCCCTCCACTTT. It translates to CATRLEGVGSPLHF.

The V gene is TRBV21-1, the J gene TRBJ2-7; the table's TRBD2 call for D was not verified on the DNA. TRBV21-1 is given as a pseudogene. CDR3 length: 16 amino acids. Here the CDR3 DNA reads TGTGCCAGCAGCAAAGAGGAGGGGCCGGATACCTACGAGCAGTACTTC. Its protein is CASSKEEGPDTYEQYF.